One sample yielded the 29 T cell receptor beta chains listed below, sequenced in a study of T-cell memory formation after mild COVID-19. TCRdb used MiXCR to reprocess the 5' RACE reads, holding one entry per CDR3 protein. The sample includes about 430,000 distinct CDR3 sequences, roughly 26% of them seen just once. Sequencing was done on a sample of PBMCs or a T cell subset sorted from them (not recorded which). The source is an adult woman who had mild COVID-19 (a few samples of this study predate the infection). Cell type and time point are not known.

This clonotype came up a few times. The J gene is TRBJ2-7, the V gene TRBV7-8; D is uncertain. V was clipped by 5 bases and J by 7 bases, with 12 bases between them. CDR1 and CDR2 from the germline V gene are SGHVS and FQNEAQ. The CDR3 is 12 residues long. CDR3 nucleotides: TGTGCCAGCAGCCGACATCAGTTGGAGCAGTACTTC. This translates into CASSRHQLEQYF.

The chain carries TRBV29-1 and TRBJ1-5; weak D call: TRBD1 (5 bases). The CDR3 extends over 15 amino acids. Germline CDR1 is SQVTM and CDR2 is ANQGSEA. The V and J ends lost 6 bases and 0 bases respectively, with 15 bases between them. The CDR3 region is CSVGSGGYSNQPQHF. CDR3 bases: TGCAGCGTGGGGAGTGGGGGGTATAGCAATCAGCCCCAGCATTTT.

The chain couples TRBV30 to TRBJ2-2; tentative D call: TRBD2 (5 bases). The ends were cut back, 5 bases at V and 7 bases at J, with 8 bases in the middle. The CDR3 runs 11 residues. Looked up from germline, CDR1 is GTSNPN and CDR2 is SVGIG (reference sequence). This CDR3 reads CAWGESGELFF. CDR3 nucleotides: TGTGCCTGGGGGGAGAGCGGGGAGCTGTTTTTT.

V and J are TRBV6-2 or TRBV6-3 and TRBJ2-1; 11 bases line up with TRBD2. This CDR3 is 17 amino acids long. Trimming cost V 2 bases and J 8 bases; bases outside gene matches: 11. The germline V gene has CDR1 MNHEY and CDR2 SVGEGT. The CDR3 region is CASSYEVGTSGRDEQFF. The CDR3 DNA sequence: TGTGCCAGCAGTTACGAGGTCGGGACTAGCGGAAGGGATGAGCAGTTCTTC.

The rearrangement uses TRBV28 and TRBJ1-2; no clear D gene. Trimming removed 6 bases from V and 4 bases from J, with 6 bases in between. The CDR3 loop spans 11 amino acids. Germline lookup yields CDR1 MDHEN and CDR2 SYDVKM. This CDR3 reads CASREVYGYTF. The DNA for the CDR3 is TGTGCCAGCAGGGAAGTCTATGGCTACACCTTC.

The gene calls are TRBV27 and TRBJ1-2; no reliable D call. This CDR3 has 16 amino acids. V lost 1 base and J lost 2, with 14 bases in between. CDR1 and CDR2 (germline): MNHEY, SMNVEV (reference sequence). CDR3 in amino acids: CASSLYSGLGNYGYTF. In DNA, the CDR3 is TGTGCCAGCAGTTTATATTCTGGGTTGGGGAACTATGGCTACACCTTC.

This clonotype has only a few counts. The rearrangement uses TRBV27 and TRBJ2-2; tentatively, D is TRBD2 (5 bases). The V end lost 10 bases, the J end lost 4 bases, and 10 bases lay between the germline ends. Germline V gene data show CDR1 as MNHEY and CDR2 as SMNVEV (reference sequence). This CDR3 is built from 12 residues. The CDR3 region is CATGIGTGELFF. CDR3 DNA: TGTGCCACCGGGATTGGCACCGGGGAGCTGTTTTTT.

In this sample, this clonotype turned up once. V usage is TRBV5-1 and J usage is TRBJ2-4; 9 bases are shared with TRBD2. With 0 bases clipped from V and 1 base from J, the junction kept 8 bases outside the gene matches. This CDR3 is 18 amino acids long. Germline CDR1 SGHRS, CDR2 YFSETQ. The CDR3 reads CASSLAPAGGGAKNIQYF. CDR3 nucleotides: TGCGCCAGCAGCTTGGCTCCAGCGGGAGGAGGGGCCAAAAACATTCAGTACTTC.

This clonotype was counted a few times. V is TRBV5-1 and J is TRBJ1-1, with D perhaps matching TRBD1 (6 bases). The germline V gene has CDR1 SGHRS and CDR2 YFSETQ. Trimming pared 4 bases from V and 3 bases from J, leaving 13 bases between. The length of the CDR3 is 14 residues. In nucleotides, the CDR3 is TGCGCCAGCAGCGAGGGGGGCGGGTACACTGAAGCTTTCTTT. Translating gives CASSEGGGYTEAFF.

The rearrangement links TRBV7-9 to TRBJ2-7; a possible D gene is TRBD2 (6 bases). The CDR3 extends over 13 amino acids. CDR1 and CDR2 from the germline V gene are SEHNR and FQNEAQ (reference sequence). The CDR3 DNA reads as TGTACCGCTGGCGAAGGGGAGGTCTACGAGCAGTACTTC. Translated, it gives CTAGEGEVYEQYF.

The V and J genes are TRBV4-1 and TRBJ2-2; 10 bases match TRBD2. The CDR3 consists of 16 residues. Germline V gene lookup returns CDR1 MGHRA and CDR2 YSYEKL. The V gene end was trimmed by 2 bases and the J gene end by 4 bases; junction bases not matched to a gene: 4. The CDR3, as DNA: TGCGCCAGCAGCCAACTAGCGGGGGACCTCACCGGGGAGCTGTTTTTT. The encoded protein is CASSQLAGDLTGELFF.

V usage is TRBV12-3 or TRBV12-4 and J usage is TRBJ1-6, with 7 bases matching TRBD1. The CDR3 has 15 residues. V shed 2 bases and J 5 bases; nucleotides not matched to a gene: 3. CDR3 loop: CASSLRGLNNSPLHF. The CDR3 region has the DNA TGTGCCAGCAGTTTAAGGGGGCTTAATAATTCACCCCTCCACTTT.

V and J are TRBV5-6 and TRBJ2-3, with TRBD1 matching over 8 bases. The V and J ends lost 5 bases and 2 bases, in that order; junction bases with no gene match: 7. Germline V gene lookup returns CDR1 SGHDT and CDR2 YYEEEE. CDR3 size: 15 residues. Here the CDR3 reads CASSTGGLNTDTQYF. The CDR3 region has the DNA TGTGCCAGCAGTACAGGGGGACTGAACACAGATACGCAGTATTTT.

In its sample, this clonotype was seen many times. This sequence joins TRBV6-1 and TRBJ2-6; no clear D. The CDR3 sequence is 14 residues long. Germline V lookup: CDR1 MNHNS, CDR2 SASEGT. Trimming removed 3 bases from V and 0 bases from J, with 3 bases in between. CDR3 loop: CASSDNSGANVLTF. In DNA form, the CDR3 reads TGTGCCAGCAGTGACAACTCTGGGGCCAACGTCCTGACTTTC.

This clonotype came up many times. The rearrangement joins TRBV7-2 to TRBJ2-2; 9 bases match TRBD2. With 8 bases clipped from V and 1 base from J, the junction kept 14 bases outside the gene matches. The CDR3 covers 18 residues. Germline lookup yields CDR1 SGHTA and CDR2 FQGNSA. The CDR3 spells CASPAGLAGSGNTGELFF. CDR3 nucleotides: TGTGCCAGCCCCGCGGGGCTAGCGGGATCGGGGAACACCGGGGAGCTGTTTTTT.

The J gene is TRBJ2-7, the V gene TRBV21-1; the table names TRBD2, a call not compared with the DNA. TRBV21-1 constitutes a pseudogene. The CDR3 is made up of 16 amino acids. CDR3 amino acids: CASSRITSGPSYEQYF. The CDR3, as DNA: TGTGCCAGCAGCAGGATAACTAGCGGACCCTCCTACGAGCAGTACTTC.

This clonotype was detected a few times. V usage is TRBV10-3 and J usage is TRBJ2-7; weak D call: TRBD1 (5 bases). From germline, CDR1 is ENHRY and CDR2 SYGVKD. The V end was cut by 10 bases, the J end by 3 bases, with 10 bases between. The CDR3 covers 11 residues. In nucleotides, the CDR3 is TGTGCCACCCAGGGTGACTACGAGCAGTACTTC. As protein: CATQGDYEQYF.

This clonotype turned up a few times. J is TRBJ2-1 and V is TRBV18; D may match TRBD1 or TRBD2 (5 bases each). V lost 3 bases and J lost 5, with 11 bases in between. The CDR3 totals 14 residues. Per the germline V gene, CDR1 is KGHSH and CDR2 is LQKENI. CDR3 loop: CASSPGAANNEQFF. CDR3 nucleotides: TGTGCCAGCTCACCCGGGGCAGCTAACAATGAGCAGTTCTTC.

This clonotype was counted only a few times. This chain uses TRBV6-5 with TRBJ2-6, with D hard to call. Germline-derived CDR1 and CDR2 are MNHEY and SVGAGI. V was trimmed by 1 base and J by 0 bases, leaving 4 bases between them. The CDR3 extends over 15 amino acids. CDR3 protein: CASSYFSSGANVLTF. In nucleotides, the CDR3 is TGTGCCAGCAGTTACTTCTCCTCTGGGGCCAACGTCCTGACTTTC.

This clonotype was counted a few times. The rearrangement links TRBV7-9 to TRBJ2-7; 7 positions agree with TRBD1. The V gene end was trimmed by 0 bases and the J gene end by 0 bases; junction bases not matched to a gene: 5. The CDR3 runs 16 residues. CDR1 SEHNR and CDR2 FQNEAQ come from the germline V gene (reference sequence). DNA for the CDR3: TGTGCCAGCAGCTTAGCCACGACAGGGAGCTCCTACGAGCAGTACTTC. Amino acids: CASSLATTGSSYEQYF.

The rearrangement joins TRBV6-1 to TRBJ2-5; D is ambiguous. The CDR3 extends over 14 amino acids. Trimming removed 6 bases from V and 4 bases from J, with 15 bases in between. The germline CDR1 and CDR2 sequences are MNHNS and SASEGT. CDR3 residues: CASRGSKERETQYF. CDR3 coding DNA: TGTGCCAGCAGGGGTAGCAAGGAGAGAGAGACCCAGTACTTC.

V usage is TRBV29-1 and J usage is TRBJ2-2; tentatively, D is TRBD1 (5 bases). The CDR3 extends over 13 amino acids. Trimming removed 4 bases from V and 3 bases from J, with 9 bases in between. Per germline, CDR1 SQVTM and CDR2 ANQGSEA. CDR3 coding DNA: TGCAGCGTTGGCGACAGCCACACCGGGGAGCTGTTTTTT. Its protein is CSVGDSHTGELFF.

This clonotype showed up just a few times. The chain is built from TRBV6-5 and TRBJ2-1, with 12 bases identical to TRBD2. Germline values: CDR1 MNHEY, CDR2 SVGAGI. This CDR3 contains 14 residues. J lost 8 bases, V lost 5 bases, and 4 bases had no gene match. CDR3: CASSGLAGRYEQFF. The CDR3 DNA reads TGTGCCAGCAGTGGACTAGCGGGAAGGTATGAGCAGTTCTTC.

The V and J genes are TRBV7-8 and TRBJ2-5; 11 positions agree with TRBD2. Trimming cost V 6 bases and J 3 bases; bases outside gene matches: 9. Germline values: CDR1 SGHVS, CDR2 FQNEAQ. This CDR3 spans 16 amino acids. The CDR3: CASSLRVAGGKETQYF. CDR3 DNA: TGTGCCAGCAGTCTAAGGGTAGCGGGAGGGAAAGAGACCCAGTACTTC.

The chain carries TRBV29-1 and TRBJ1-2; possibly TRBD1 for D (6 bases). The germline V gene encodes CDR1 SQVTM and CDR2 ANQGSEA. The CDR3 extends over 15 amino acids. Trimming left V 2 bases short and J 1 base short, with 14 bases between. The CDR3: CSVEFSRGVNYGYTF. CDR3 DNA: TGCAGCGTTGAATTTAGCAGGGGAGTTAACTATGGCTACACCTTC. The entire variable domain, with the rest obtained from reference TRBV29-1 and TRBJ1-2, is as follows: SAVISQKPSRDICQRGTSLTIQCQVDSQVTMMFWYRQQPGQSLTLIATANQGSEATYESGFVIDKFPISRPNLTFSTLTVSNMSPEDSSIYLCSVEFSRGVNYGYTFGSGTRLTVV.

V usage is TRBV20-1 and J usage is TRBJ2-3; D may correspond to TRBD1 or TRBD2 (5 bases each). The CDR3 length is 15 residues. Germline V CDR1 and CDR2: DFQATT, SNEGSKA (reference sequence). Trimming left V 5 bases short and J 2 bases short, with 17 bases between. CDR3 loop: CSAQAGAGNTDTQYF. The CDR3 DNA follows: TGCAGTGCTCAAGCCGGGGCAGGGAACACAGATACGCAGTATTTT.

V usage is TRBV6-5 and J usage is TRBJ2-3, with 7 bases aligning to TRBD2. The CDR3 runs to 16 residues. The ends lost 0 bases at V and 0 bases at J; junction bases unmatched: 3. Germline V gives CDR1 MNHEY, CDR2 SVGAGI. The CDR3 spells CASSYSSSGSTDTQYF. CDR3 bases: TGTGCCAGCAGTTACTCGTCTAGCGGAAGCACAGATACGCAGTATTTT.

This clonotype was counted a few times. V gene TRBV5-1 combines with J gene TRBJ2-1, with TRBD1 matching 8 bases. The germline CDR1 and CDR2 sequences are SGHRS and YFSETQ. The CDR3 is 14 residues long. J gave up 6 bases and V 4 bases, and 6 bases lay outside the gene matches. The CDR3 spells CASSMTGVGNEQFF. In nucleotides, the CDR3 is TGCGCCAGCAGCATGACAGGGGTTGGCAATGAGCAGTTCTTC. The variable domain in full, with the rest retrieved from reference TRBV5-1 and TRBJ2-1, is KAGVTQTPRYLIKTRGQQVTLSCSPISGHRSVSWYQQTPGQGLQFLFEYFSETQRNKGNFPGRFSGRQFSNSRSEMNVSTLELGDSALYLCASSMTGVGNEQFFGPGTRLTVL.

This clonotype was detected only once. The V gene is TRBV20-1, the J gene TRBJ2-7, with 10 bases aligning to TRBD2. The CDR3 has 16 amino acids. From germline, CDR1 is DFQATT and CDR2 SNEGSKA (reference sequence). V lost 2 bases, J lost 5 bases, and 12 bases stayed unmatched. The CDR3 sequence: CSARRVASGSENEQYF. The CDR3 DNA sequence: TGCAGTGCTAGACGGGTCGCTAGCGGGAGTGAAAACGAGCAGTACTTC.